Given below is one T cell receptor beta chain in context. Per the authors' pipeline: Amplification from reference gene primers served as the basis for estimated nucleated cell counts. Method: immunoSEQ multiplex PCR; TCRdb's copy keeps in-frame clones and lacks some. Clone size and the V and J calls come from that table; the DNA yielded D and trimming. This repertoire shows about 96,000 clones, around 85% found once; its top ten account for 15% to 20%. J lost 4 bases, V lost 5 bases, and 11 bases had no gene match. This CDR3 has 17 residues. The germline gives CDR1 SGHTA, CDR2 FQGNSA. The data derive from a study of blood T cell repertoires in COVID-19. For the study at large: COVID-19 samples from acute and convalescent phases originated in the United States, Italy and Spain. PBMCs, B-cell-depleted T cells, or T cells provided the cDNA or gDNA that made up the material.

This TCR was sampled from a woman aged 60 to 75 with acute or convalescent COVID-19. This chain connects TRBV7-2 to TRBJ1-3; 10 bases are a match to TRBD1. Input material: peripheral blood. DNA of the CDR3: TGTGCCAGCAGCGATCGTCTGGACAGGGGGAGGGGAAACACCATATATTTT. Its protein is CASSDRLDRGRGNTIYF.